These T cell receptor beta chains were read from a single sample in a study of cytomegalovirus exposure and HLA in healthy donors. The data were produced by immunoSEQ multiplex PCR, yet TCRdb's version contains in-frame clones alone and is incomplete. The table shows 150,000 to 200,000 clones, with about four fifths occurring only once. Sample: PBMCs. These receptors all stem from a man between 18 and 35 years old in good health and CMV-seropositive. Each CDR3 is given with its conserved first and last residue. D genes are given only for firm matches. The size field is filled for only some rows; it gives once, few, many or a size class.

clone_size: NA; v_call: TRBV2; d_call: NA; j_call: TRBJ1-2; cdr3_aa: CASSGQPRVRGYTF; cdr3_nt: TGTGCCAGCAGTGGACAACCCCGCGTTAGGGGCTACACCTTC
clone_size: NA; v_call: TRBV5-6; d_call: TRBD2; j_call: TRBJ2-3; cdr3_aa: CASSFGVVLAGGPDTQYF; cdr3_nt: TGTGCCAGCAGCTTTGGGGTCGTGCTAGCGGGAGGGCCAGATACGCAGTATTTT
clone_size: NA; v_call: TRBV2; d_call: NA; j_call: TRBJ2-3; cdr3_aa: CASRLAGIFTDTQYF; cdr3_nt: TGTGCCAGCAGGCTGGCGGGGATATTCACAGATACGCAGTATTTT
clone_size: NA; v_call: TRBV11-2; d_call: NA; j_call: TRBJ2-5; cdr3_aa: CASSLRVQETQYF; cdr3_nt: TGTGCCAGCAGCCTCAGGGTGCAAGAGACCCAGTACTTC
clone_size: once; v_call: TRBV30; d_call: TRBD2; j_call: TRBJ2-3; cdr3_aa: CAWSGGSGRPTDTQYF; cdr3_nt: TGTGCCTGGAGTGGGGGCAGCGGGAGACCCACAGATACGCAGTATTTT
clone_size: NA; v_call: TRBV18; d_call: NA; j_call: TRBJ1-5; cdr3_aa: CASSPSGLGNQPQHF; cdr3_nt: TGTGCCAGCTCACCCTCGGGGTTGGGGAATCAGCCCCAGCATTTT
clone_size: NA; v_call: TRBV28; d_call: TRBD1; j_call: TRBJ1-2; cdr3_aa: CASRQTGDGYTF; cdr3_nt: TGTGCCAGCAGACAAACAGGGGATGGCTACACCTTC
clone_size: NA; v_call: TRBV6-6; d_call: NA; j_call: TRBJ1-2; cdr3_aa: CASSTDSYGYTF; cdr3_nt: TGTGCCAGCAGTACGGACAGCTATGGCTACACCTTC
clone_size: NA; v_call: TRBV13; d_call: TRBD1; j_call: TRBJ1-4; cdr3_aa: CASSFSTQGAEKLFF; cdr3_nt: TGTGCCAGCAGCTTCTCAACCCAGGGGGCTGAAAAACTGTTTTTT
clone_size: NA; v_call: TRBV5-1; d_call: TRBD2; j_call: TRBJ2-2; cdr3_aa: CASSPLSGKNTGELFF; cdr3_nt: TGCGCCAGCAGCCCGCTTAGCGGGAAGAACACCGGGGAGCTGTTTTTT
clone_size: NA; v_call: TRBV30; d_call: NA; j_call: TRBJ2-1; cdr3_aa: CAWSGTQLGEQFF; cdr3_nt: TGTGCCTGGTCCGGGACACAACTTGGTGAGCAGTTCTTC
clone_size: NA; v_call: TRBV7-7; d_call: NA; j_call: TRBJ1-4; cdr3_aa: CASSSSPGVNEKLFF; cdr3_nt: TGTGCCAGCAGCTCCTCGCCGGGGGTTAATGAAAAACTGTTTTTT
clone_size: NA; v_call: TRBV11-2; d_call: NA; j_call: TRBJ2-3; cdr3_aa: CASSSGGALLRDTQYF; cdr3_nt: TGTGCCAGCAGCTCCGGCGGGGCGCTACTACGAGATACGCAGTATTTT
clone_size: once; v_call: TRBV9; d_call: TRBD2; j_call: TRBJ2-1; cdr3_aa: CASSVDSGSSSYNEQFF; cdr3_nt: TGTGCCAGCAGCGTAGATAGCGGGAGTAGCTCCTACAATGAGCAGTTCTTC
clone_size: NA; v_call: TRBV6-1; d_call: TRBD1; j_call: TRBJ2-7; cdr3_aa: CAIQIRGLSYEQYF; cdr3_nt: TGTGCCATCCAAATCAGGGGGCTCTCCTACGAGCAGTACTTC
clone_size: once; v_call: TRBV28; d_call: NA; j_call: TRBJ2-7; cdr3_aa: CASSSPRQVIYEQYF; cdr3_nt: TGTGCCAGCAGTTCCCCTCGACAGGTCATCTACGAGCAGTACTTC
clone_size: NA; v_call: TRBV10-2; d_call: NA; j_call: TRBJ1-2; cdr3_aa: CASSESKDPGLRYGYTF; cdr3_nt: TGCGCCAGCAGTGAGTCGAAAGACCCCGGACTCCGATATGGCTACACCTTC
clone_size: NA; v_call: TRBV5-4; d_call: NA; j_call: TRBJ2-5; cdr3_aa: CASSLFWLEVSETQYF; cdr3_nt: TGTGCCAGCAGCTTGTTTTGGCTGGAGGTTTCAGAGACCCAGTACTTC
clone_size: NA; v_call: TRBV30; d_call: TRBD1; j_call: TRBJ1-4; cdr3_aa: CAWSVTGREKLFF; cdr3_nt: TGTGCCTGGAGTGTGACAGGGCGGGAAAAACTGTTTTTT
clone_size: NA; v_call: TRBV7-2; d_call: TRBD1; j_call: TRBJ2-7; cdr3_aa: CASRADRGHEQYF; cdr3_nt: TGTGCCAGCAGGGCGGACAGGGGGCACGAGCAGTACTTC
clone_size: few; v_call: TRBV18; d_call: NA; j_call: TRBJ1-5; cdr3_aa: CASSGEGRRDQPQHF; cdr3_nt: TGTGCCAGCTCAGGGGAGGGGCGACGGGATCAGCCCCAGCATTTT
clone_size: NA; v_call: TRBV7-9; d_call: TRBD2; j_call: TRBJ2-1; cdr3_aa: CASSLLLAGGGHEQFF; cdr3_nt: TGTGCCAGCAGCTTATTACTAGCGGGAGGTGGACATGAGCAGTTCTTC
clone_size: NA; v_call: TRBV7-9; d_call: NA; j_call: TRBJ1-5; cdr3_aa: CASSLSLRGGNQPQHF; cdr3_nt: NA
clone_size: NA; v_call: TRBV25-1; d_call: NA; j_call: TRBJ2-7; cdr3_aa: CASSEYAAGRAYEQYF; cdr3_nt: TGTGCCAGCAGTGAATATGCGGCGGGACGGGCCTACGAGCAGTACTTC
clone_size: NA; v_call: TRBV7-6; d_call: NA; j_call: TRBJ2-7; cdr3_aa: CASSASGGRVEQYF; cdr3_nt: TGTGCCAGCAGCGCTTCAGGGGGGCGCGTCGAGCAGTACTTC
clone_size: NA; v_call: TRBV6-1; d_call: NA; j_call: TRBJ2-6; cdr3_aa: CASSESGGGANVLTF; cdr3_nt: TGTGCCAGCAGTGAAAGCGGCGGGGGGGCCAACGTCCTGACTTTC